This record concerns one TCR beta chain sequence. It has no known antigen specificity. Base qualities were left out, and no much larger clone turns up one base away. This sample stems from a study of T cells after yellow fever vaccination (dated by TCRdb to between 2019 and 2020). Background for the entire study: Libraries from fractions with low cell numbers were prepared with the SMART-Seq v4 Ultra Low Input RNA kit. To track T-cell clones before and after primary and booster YFV17D yellow fever vaccination, bulk TCR alpha and beta repertoires were sequenced longitudinally. Two healthy male donors, one aged 18 to 29 and one aged 30 to 40 years, made up the cohort. Bulk PBMC replicates and cell subsets were isolated from blood drawn at multiple timepoints before and after both primary and secondary immunization. General conclusions and limits of the study: FACS-sorted repertoires could contain abundant contaminating clonotypes from the bulk population, so computational filtering was required. A small share of clonotypes occurred in both CD4 and CD8 compartments, likely arising from convergent recombination. Most clones expanded after primary vaccination (almost 97% of CD4 and 88% of CD8) were re-detected after the booster, suggesting that broad memory maintenance occurred. The study included only a couple of donors, which limits how far the findings can be generalized. The secondary T-cell response was found to be weaker but faster than the primary response, with a peak reached on day 5 rather than on day 15.

From cysteine to phenylalanine, the CDR3 is 15 amino acids long. The entry retains the CDR3 DNA only, 45 bases that are in frame from base 1. V lost 3 bases and J lost 3 bases, and the count of bases not matched to a germline gene is 5. CDR1 and CDR2, looked up from the germline V gene (reference sequence), are MNHEY and SMNVEV. The treatment or condition label, as the study defines it: live attenuated yellow fever vaccine strain. Two biological replicates of bulk PBMCs were collected at each blood-draw timepoint. A standard Ficoll-Paque protocol was used to isolate PBMCs from peripheral blood. RNA was extracted with TriZol from bulk PBMCs, CD4 and CD8 fractions, and dextramer-positive and dextramer-negative fractions. Sequencing was carried out with an Illumina NovaSeq 6000. TCR cDNA was made using 5'RACE template switching, a step that added a universal primer site and unique molecular identifiers. Priming for cDNA synthesis came from both the TCR alpha and TCR beta constant segments. Libraries were amplified in two PCR steps, with sample barcodes and sequencing adapters added in the second step. Sequencing of libraries was performed on Illumina HiSeq 2500 (2x100 bp) or NovaSeq (2x150 bp). In the authors' own workflow: Reads were demultiplexed and collapsed into UMI consensus sequences with MIGEC, and V(D)J alignment was performed with MiXCR. Vaccine-responding clonotypes were identified with edgeR using replicate PBMC samples, with FDR below 0.01 and a log2 fold change above 5 up to day 15 being required. Each bulk clonotype received a CD4 or CD8 identity based on whether the sequenced CD4 or CD8 repertoire contained that clonotype at higher abundance. TCRdb took the public reads, trimmed them with fastp at Q25, ran MiXCR for clone calling and kept in-frame beta chains. Rows with one shared CDR3 protein collapse into an entry with the most common genes and DNA. The V and J calls follow TCRdb's processing rather than the paper's. Recorded for this sample are some 320,000 distinct CDR3 sequences; 3.5% to 4.5% of them occurred a single time. Approximately 19% of the sample comes from the top ten.

The V gene is TRBV27 and the J gene is TRBJ1-5, and 7 junction bases match TRBD1. Sequencing used PBMCs, obtained 15 days after the yellow fever booster vaccination. This TCR was recovered from a man in his late teens or twenties who received the YFV17D yellow fever vaccine. The DNA reads as follows: TGTGCCAGCAGTTTTACGGACAGGCCCAATCAGCCCCAGCATTTT. Its protein is CASSFTDRPNQPQHF.